This record looks at one TCR beta chain sequence and its context. This sample is part of a study of blood T cell repertoires in COVID-19. Study details: Acute-phase and convalescent COVID-19 samples originated in the United States, Italy and Spain. From T cells, B-cell-depleted T cells, or PBMCs came the material, which was cDNA or gDNA.

Per the original methods: Estimation of nucleated cell counts was performed using reference gene primer amplification. Sequencing was performed with immunoSEQ multiplex PCR; in TCRdb, only in-frame clones are kept and a portion is missing. V, J and clone size are taken as reported in that table, and D and trimming were inferred from the DNA itself. The sample consists of tens of thousands of clones, about 82% of them appearing once. The ends lost 6 bases at V and 0 bases at J; junction bases unmatched: 5. CDR3 size: 16 residues. Germline V gives CDR1 LNHDA, CDR2 SQIVND (reference sequence). Sequenced sample: peripheral blood. This sequence joins TRBV19 and TRBJ2-6; 7 positions match TRBD1. The receptor comes from a man aged 50 to 59 with active COVID-19. This CDR3 reads CASRDRLRSGANVLTF. CDR3 DNA: TGTGCCAGTAGGGACAGGTTGCGCTCTGGGGCCAACGTCCTGACTTTC.